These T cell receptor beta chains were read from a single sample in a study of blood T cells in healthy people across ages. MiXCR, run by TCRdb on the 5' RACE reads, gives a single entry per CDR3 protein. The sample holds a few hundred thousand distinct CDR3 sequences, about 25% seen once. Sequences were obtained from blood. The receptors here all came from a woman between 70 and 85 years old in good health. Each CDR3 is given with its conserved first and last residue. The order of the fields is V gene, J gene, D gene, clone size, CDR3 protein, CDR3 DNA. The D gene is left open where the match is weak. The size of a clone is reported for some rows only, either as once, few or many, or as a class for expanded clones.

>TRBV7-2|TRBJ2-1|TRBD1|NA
CASRQTGTGGNNEQFF
TGTGCCAGCAGGCAGACCGGGACAGGGGGTAACAATGAGCAGTTCTTC
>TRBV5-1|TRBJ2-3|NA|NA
CASSLWGLRGPDTQYF
TGCGCCAGCAGCTTGTGGGGTCTACGAGGGCCAGATACGCAGTATTTT
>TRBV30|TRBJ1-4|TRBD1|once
CAWSVRGADRGIGKLFF
TGTGCCTGGAGTGTACGGGGAGCAGACAGGGGCATCGGAAAACTGTTTTTT
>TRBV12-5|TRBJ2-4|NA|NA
CASGLVPAGSKNIQYF
TGTGCTAGTGGTTTGGTACCCGCGGGATCCAAAAACATTCAGTACTTC
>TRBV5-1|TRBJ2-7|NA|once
CANSLERSDEQYF
TGCGCCAACAGCTTAGAACGGTCGGACGAGCAGTACTTC
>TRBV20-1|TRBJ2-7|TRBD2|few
CSARDLAGLTYEQYF
TGCAGTGCTAGAGATCTAGCGGGACTCACCTACGAGCAGTACTTC
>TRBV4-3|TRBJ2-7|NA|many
CASSHSSLGYEQYF
TGCGCCAGCAGCCATTCCTCTTTGGGCTACGAGCAGTACTTC
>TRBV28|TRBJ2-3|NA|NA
CASLPEGPDTQYF
TGTGCCAGCCTACCCGAGGGCCCAGATACGCAGTATTTT
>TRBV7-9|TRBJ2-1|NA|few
CASSLGHSEQFF
TGTGCCAGCAGCTTAGGGCATTCGGAGCAGTTCTTC
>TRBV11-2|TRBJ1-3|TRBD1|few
CASSFSSDRVNSGNTIYF
TGTGCCAGCAGCTTCTCCTCCGACAGGGTAAACTCTGGAAACACCATATATTTT
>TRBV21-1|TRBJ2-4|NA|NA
CASSKWVRGHIQYF
TGTGCCAGCAGCAAATGGGTGCGGGGGCACATTCAGTACTTC
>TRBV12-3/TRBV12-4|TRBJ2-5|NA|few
CASSLTGDGETQYF
TGTGCCAGCAGTTTAACGGGGGATGGCGAGACCCAGTACTTC
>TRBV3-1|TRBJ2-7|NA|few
CASSQGGAGEQYF
TGTGCCAGCAGCCAAGGCGGGGCAGGCGAGCAGTACTTC